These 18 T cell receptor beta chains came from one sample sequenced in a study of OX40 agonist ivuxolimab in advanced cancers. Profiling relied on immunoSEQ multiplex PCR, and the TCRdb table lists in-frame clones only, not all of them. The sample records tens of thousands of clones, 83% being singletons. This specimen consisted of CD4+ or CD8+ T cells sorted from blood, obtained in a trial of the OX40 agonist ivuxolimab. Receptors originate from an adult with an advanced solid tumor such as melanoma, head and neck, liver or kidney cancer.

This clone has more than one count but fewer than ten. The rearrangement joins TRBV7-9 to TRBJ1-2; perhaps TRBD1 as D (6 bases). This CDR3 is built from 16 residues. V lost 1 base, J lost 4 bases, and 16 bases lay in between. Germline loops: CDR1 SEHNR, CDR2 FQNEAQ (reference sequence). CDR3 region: CASSLERGRGIYGYTF. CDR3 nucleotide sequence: TGTGCCAGCAGCTTAGAAAGGGGCAGGGGAATCTATGGCTACACCTTC.

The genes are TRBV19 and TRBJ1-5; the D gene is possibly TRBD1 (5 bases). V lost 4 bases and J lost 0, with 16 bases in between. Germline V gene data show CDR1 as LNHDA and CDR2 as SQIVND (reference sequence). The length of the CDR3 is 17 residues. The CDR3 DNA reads TGTGCCAGTAGTACGGTGGACAACGGGGGTAGCAATCAGCCCCAGCATTTT. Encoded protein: CASSTVDNGGSNQPQHF.

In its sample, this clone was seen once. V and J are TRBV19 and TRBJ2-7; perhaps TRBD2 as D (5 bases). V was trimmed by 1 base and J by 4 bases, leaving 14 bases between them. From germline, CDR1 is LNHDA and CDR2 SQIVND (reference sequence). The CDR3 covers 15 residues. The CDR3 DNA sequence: TGTGCCAGTAGTATAGGTTGGGAGATTGGTTACGAGCAGTACTTC. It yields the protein CASSIGWEIGYEQYF.

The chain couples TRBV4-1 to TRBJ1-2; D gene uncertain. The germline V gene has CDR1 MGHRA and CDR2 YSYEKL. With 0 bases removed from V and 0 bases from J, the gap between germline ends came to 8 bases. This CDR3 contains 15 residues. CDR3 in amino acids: CASSQDRQANYGYTF. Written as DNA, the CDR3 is TGCGCCAGCAGCCAAGATCGGCAGGCTAACTATGGCTACACCTTC.

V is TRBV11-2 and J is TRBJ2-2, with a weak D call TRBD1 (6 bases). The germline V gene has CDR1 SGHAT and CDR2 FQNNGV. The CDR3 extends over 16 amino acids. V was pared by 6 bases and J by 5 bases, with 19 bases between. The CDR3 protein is CASSFMAGAVTGELFF. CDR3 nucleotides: TGTGCCAGCAGTTTTATGGCAGGGGCGGTTACCGGGGAGCTGTTTTTT.

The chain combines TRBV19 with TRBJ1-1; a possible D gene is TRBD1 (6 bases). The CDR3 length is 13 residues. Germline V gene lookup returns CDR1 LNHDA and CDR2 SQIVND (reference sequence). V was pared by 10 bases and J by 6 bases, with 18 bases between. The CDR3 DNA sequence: TGTGCCATAAAAGAAGGGGGGCGGGCTGAAGCTTTCTTT. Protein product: CAIKEGGRAEAFF.

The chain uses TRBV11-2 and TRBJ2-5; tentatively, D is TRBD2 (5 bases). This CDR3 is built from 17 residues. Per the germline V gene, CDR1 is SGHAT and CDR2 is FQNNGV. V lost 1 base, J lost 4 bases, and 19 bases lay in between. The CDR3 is CASSLGAGVPVGETQYF. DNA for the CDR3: TGTGCCAGCAGCTTAGGGGCCGGGGTGCCGGTGGGAGAGACCCAGTACTTC.

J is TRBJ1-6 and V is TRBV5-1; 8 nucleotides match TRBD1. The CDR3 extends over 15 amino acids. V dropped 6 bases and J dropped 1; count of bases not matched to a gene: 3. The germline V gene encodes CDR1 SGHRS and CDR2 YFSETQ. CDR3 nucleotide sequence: TGCGCCAGCACACAGGGGGGATCCTATAATTCACCCCTCCACTTT. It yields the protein CASTQGGSYNSPLHF. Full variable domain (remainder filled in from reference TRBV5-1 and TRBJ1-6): KAGVTQTPRYLIKTRGQQVTLSCSPISGHRSVSWYQQTPGQGLQFLFEYFSETQRNKGNFPGRFSGRQFSNSRSEMNVSTLELGDSALYLCASTQGGSYNSPLHFGNGTRLTVT.

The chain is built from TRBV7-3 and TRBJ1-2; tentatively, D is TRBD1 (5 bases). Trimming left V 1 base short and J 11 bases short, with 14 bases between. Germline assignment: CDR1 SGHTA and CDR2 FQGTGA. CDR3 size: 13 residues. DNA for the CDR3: TGTGCCAGCAGCTTAAAGGGGACGGGCGAGTACACCTTC. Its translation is CASSLKGTGEYTF.

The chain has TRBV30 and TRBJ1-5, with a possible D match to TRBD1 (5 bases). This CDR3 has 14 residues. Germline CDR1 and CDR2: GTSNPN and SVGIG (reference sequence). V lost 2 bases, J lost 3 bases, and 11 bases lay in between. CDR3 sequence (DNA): TGTGCCTGGAGTAGGGGCAGAACCAATCAGCCCCAGCATTTT. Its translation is CAWSRGRTNQPQHF.

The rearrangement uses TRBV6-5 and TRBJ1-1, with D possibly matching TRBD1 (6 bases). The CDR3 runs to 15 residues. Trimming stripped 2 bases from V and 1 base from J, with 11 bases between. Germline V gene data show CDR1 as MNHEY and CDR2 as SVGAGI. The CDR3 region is CASSYGWGQNTEAFF. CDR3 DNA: TGTGCCAGCAGTTACGGATGGGGGCAGAACACTGAAGCTTTCTTT.

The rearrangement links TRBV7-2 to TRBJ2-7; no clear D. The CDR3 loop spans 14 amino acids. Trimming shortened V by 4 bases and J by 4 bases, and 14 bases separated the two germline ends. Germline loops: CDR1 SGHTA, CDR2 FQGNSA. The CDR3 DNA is TGTGCCAGCAGCTCGAGGTTGGGTGCGTACGAGCAGTACTTC. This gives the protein CASSSRLGAYEQYF.

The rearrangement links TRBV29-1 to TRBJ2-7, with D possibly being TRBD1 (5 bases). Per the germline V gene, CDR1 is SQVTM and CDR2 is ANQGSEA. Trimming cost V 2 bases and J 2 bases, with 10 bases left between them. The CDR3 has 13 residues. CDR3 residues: CSVEWAGTYEQYF. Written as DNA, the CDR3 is TGCAGCGTTGAATGGGCAGGGACCTACGAGCAGTACTTC.

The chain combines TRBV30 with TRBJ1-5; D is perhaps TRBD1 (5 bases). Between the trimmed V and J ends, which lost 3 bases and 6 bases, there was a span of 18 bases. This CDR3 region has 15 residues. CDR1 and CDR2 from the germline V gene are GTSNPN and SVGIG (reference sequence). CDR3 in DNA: TGTGCCTGGAGCCCGGGGCCTCCGAGTCGTCAGCCCCAGCATTTT. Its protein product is CAWSPGPPSRQPQHF.

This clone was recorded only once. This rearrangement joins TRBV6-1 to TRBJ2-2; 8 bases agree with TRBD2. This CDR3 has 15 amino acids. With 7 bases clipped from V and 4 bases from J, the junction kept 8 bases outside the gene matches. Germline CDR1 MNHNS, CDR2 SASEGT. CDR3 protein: CASMPGGGSTGELFF. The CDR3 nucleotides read TGTGCCAGCATGCCGGGGGGGGGTAGCACCGGGGAGCTGTTTTTT.

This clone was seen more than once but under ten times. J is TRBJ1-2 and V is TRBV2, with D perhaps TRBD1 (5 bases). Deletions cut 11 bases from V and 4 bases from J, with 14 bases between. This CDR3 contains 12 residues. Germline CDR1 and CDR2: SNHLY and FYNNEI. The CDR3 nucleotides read TGTGCCGTACAGGAGTCAGCCTATGGCTACACCTTC. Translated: CAVQESAYGYTF.

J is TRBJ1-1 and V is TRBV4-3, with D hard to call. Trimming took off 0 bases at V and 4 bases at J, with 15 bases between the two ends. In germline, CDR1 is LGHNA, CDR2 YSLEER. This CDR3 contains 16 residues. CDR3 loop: CASSQELPGSGTEAFF. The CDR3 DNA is TGCGCCAGCAGCCAAGAGTTACCGGGGTCGGGCACTGAAGCTTTCTTT.

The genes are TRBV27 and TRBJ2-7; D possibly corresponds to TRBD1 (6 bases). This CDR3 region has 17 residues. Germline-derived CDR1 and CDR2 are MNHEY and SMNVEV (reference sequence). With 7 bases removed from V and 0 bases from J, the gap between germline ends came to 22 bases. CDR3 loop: CASTPLGSGHLSYEQYF. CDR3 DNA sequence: TGTGCCAGCACCCCCTTAGGCTCGGGACACCTCTCCTACGAGCAGTACTTC.